This TCR beta chain was recovered during a study of blood T cells in healthy people across ages. Whole-study results and caveats: A strong correlation between TCR beta diversity and naive T cell percentage was seen. CMV status of donors was unknown, possibly confounding expanded clonotype changes.

The second PCR ran roughly 7 to 12 cycles with a sample-barcoded 5' primer and J-beta primers. TCRdb reprocessed the 5' RACE reads with MiXCR, giving one entry per CDR3 protein. The sample includes some 1.8 million distinct CDR3 sequences, around 42% of them seen just once. Aged about 6 to 95, donors were systemically healthy Caucasians from Russia. CDR1 SEHNR and CDR2 FQNEAQ come from the germline V gene (reference sequence). The V end was cut by 7 bases, the J end by 4 bases, with 11 bases between. The CDR3 length is 12 residues. As concerns this clonotype: Its antigen is unknown.

The TCR was taken from a human donor in good health. Sequenced sample: blood. The rearrangement links TRBV7-9 to TRBJ2-7; D remains unclear. The CDR3 DNA reads as TGTGCCAGCAACTTCGACGGGTACGAGCAGTACTTC. Translating it yields CASNFDGYEQYF.